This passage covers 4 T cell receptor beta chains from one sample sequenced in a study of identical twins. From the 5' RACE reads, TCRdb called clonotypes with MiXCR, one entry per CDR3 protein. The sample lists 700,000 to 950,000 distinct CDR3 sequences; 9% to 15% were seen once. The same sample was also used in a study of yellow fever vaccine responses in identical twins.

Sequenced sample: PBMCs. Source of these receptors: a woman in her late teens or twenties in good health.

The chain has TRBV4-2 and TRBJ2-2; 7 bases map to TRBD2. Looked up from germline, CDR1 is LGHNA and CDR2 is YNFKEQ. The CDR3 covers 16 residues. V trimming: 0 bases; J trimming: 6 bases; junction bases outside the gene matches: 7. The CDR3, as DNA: TGTGCCAGCAGCCAAGATGGGGACTACCGGCCCGGGGAGCTGTTTTTT. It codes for CASSQDGDYRPGELFF.

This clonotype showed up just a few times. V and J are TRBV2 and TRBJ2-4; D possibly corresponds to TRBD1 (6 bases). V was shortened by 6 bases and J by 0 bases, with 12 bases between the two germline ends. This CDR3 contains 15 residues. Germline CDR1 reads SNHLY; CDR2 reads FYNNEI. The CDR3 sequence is CASRPQGLAKNIQYF. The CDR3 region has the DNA TGTGCCAGCAGGCCACAGGGCTTAGCCAAAAACATTCAGTACTTC.

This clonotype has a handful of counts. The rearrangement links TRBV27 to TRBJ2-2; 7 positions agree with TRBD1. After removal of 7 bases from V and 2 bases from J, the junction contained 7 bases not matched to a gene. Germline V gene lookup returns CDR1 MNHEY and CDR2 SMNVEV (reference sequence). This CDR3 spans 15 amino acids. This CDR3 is CASTDRAPNTGELFF. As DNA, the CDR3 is TGTGCCAGCACTGACAGGGCCCCCAACACCGGGGAGCTGTTTTTT.

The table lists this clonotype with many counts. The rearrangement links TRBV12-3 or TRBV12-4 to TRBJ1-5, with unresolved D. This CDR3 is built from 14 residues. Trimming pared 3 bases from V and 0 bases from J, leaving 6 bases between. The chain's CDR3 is CASSFRDSNQPQHF. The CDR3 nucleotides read TGTGCCAGCAGTTTTAGGGATAGCAATCAGCCCCAGCATTTT.